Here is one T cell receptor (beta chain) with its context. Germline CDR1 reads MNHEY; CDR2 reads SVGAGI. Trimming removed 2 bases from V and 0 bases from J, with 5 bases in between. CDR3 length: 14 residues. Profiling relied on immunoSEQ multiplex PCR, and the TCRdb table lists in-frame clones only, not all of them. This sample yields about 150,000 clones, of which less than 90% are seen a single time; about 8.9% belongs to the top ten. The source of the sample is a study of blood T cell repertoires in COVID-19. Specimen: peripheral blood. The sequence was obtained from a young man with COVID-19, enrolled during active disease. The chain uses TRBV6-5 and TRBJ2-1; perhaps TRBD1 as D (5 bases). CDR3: CASSYRGSYNEQFF. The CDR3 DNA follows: TGTGCCAGCAGTTACAGGGGCTCCTACAATGAGCAGTTCTTC.